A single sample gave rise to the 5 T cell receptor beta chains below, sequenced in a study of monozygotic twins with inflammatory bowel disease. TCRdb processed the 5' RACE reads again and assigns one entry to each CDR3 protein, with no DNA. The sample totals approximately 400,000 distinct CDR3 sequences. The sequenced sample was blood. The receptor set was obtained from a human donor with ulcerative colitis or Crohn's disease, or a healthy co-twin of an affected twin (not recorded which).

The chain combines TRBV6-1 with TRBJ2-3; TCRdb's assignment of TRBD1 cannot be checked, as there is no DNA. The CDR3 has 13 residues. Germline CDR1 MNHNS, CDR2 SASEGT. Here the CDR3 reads CAISRAGPDTQYF.

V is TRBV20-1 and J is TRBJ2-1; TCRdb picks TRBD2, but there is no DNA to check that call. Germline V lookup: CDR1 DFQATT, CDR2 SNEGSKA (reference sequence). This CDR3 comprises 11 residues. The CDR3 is CSPAGGSEQFF.

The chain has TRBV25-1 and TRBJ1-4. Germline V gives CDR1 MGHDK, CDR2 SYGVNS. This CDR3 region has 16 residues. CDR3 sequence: CASSDSAKGSNEKLFF.

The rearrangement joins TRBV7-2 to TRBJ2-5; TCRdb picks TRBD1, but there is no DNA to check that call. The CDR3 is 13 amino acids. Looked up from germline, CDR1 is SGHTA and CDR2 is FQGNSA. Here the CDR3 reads CASSFRGRETQYF.

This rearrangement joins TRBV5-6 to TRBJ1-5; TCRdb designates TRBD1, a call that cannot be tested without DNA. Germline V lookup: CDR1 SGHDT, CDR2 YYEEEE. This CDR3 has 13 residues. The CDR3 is CASSTGTDQPQHF.